One and the same sample provided the 26 T cell receptor beta chains below, sequenced in a study of T cell repertoires in cytomegalovirus infection. MiXCR, run by TCRdb on the reads, gives a single entry per CDR3 protein. The sample holds under 850,000 distinct CDR3 sequences; roughly a third are singletons and the top ten take roughly 18%. For these TCRs, the target antigens are not known. Specimen: cultured PBMCs, collected from culture after CMV antigen stimulation. Receptors originate from a human donor in good health (CMV status not recorded). Some clones in this sample may be carry-over from other donors' samples.

The rearrangement uses TRBV2 and TRBJ1-6; D ambiguous. The CDR3 has 15 residues. Trimming stripped 1 base from V and 8 bases from J, with 12 bases between. Germline V lookup: CDR1 SNHLY, CDR2 FYNNEI. The chain's CDR3 is CASSEEAGAHSPLHF. As DNA, the CDR3 is TGTGCCAGCAGTGAAGAGGCAGGTGCTCATTCACCCCTCCACTTT.

The CDR3 sequence is CASSEGGQGGPQHF. The CDR3 DNA sequence: TGTGCCAGCAGTGAAGGGGGACAGGGGGGGCCCCAGCATTTT. The chain employs TRBV6-1 and TRBJ1-5; TRBD1 matches 11 bases. Germline V CDR1 and CDR2: MNHNS, SASEGT. J lost 9 bases, V lost 1 base, and 2 bases had no gene match. This CDR3 contains 14 residues.

The chain uses TRBV7-4 and TRBJ2-3, with D hard to call. Between the trimmed V and J ends, which lost 1 base and 0 bases, there was a span of 8 bases. The germline V gene encodes CDR1 SGHVT and CDR2 SQSDAQ. This CDR3 region has 15 residues. In DNA form, the CDR3 reads TGTGCCAGCAGCTTAGACAGAGGTAGCACAGATACGCAGTATTTT. It translates to CASSLDRGSTDTQYF.

The chain links TRBV28 to TRBJ2-5, with D uncertain. CDR1 and CDR2 from the germline V gene are MDHEN and SYDVKM. CDR3 length: 14 residues. The V end was cut by 6 bases, the J end by 0 bases, with 11 bases between. CDR3 amino acids: CASSTPPYQETQYF. In DNA, the CDR3 is TGTGCCAGCAGCACGCCGCCGTACCAAGAGACCCAGTACTTC.

The chain carries TRBV5-6 and TRBJ1-4; 8 nucleotides align to TRBD1. CDR1 and CDR2 (germline): SGHDT, YYEEEE. The V and J ends lost 0 bases and 0 bases, in that order; junction bases with no gene match: 10. The CDR3 is 19 residues long. The CDR3 sequence is CASSLGTGYFLSTNEKLFF. The CDR3 DNA reads as TGTGCCAGCAGCTTGGGGACAGGGTACTTTTTATCAACTAATGAAAAACTGTTTTTT.

The V and J genes are TRBV6-1 and TRBJ2-7; unclear D gene. CDR1 is MNHNS and CDR2 is SASEGT in the germline V gene. The CDR3 covers 13 residues. V lost 5 bases, J lost 6 bases, and 14 bases lay in between. CDR3 amino acids: CASSPRARGEQYF. The CDR3 bases are TGTGCCAGCAGTCCCCGGGCTAGAGGCGAGCAGTACTTC.

The chain is built from TRBV12-3 or TRBV12-4 and TRBJ2-5; D not resolved. The V end was cut by 6 bases, the J end by 2 bases, with 16 bases between. The CDR3 sequence is 15 residues long. The CDR3, as DNA: TGTGCCAGCAGCCTCGGACCCCGGGCGCAAGAGACCCAGTACTTC. This translates into CASSLGPRAQETQYF.

The chain has TRBV6-6 and TRBJ2-3; TRBD1 matches 7 bases. This CDR3 has 17 amino acids. J lost 5 bases, V lost 4 bases, and 15 bases had no gene match. Germline CDR1 MNHNY, CDR2 SVGAGI (reference sequence). The CDR3 sequence is CASSLGAWGQSKDTQYF. The CDR3 DNA is TGTGCCAGCAGTTTGGGGGCCTGGGGACAGTCGAAAGATACGCAGTATTTT.

The chain is built from TRBV15 and TRBJ1-1, with a weak D call TRBD1 (5 bases). Germline assignment: CDR1 LNHNV and CDR2 YYDKDF (reference sequence). This CDR3 is built from 14 residues. Trimming removed 3 bases from V and 4 bases from J, with 12 bases in between. CDR3 residues: CATSSGGLSTEAFF. CDR3 bases: TGTGCCACCAGCAGTGGGGGTCTGAGCACTGAAGCTTTCTTT.

The V call is TRBV5-8, the J call TRBJ2-1; D gene ambiguous. The CDR3 extends over 15 amino acids. Germline CDR1 and CDR2: SGHTS and YDEGEE. Trimming shortened V by 1 base and J by 5 bases, and 13 bases separated the two germline ends. The CDR3 region is CASSLKGRPNNEQFF. The CDR3 region has the DNA TGTGCCAGCAGCTTGAAGGGCCGCCCGAACAATGAGCAGTTCTTC.

This clonotype was found many times. This sequence joins TRBV7-9 and TRBJ2-7, with D uncertain. The CDR3 is made up of 12 amino acids. In germline, CDR1 is SEHNR, CDR2 FQNEAQ (reference sequence). Trimming stripped 2 bases from V and 4 bases from J, with 6 bases between. The CDR3 sequence: CASSLTPYEQYF. For the CDR3, the DNA is TGTGCCAGCAGCTTAACGCCATACGAGCAGTACTTC.

This clonotype showed up just a few times. This sequence joins TRBV28 and TRBJ1-4; no firm D call. The CDR3 runs 16 residues. Germline CDR1 MDHEN, CDR2 SYDVKM. V was pared by 0 bases and J by 3 bases, with 11 bases between. The CDR3 DNA reads as TGTGCCAGCAGTTTATGGCCCGGACCCCCTAATGAAAAACTGTTTTTT. It specifies CASSLWPGPPNEKLFF. Supplemented by reference TRBV28 and TRBJ1-4, the full variable domain reads DVKVTQSSRYLVKRTGEKVFLECVQDMDHENMFWYRQDPGLGLRLIYFSYDVKMKEKGDIPEGYSVSREKKERFSLILESASTNQTSMYLCASSLWPGPPNEKLFFGSGTQLSVL.

This chain links TRBV15 with TRBJ2-3, with 15 bases identical to TRBD2. Germline V gives CDR1 LNHNV, CDR2 YYDKDF (reference sequence). With 5 bases clipped from V and 1 base from J, the junction kept 4 bases outside the gene matches. CDR3 length equals 17 residues. The CDR3 spells CATSSGLAGGGTDTQYF. DNA for the CDR3: TGTGCCACCAGCTCGGGACTAGCGGGAGGAGGCACAGATACGCAGTATTTT.

This chain links TRBV12-3 or TRBV12-4 with TRBJ1-5; 9 bases fit TRBD1. This CDR3 comprises 14 residues. V was pared by 5 bases and J by 3 bases, with 2 bases of the junction left unmatched. The CDR3: CASSRTGANQPQHF. CDR3 bases: TGTGCCAGCAGTCGGACAGGGGCCAATCAGCCCCAGCATTTT.

This rearrangement joins TRBV12-3 or TRBV12-4 to TRBJ2-7, with D perhaps TRBD2 (6 bases). CDR3 size: 13 residues. The V end lost 5 bases, the J end lost 3 bases, and 11 bases lay between the germline ends. CDR3 DNA sequence: TGTGCCAGCAGTACGGGACTGGTCTACGAGCAGTACTTC. Translated: CASSTGLVYEQYF.

The chain links TRBV28 to TRBJ1-2; D is unclear. This CDR3 is 12 amino acids long. Germline CDR1 MDHEN, CDR2 SYDVKM. The V end was cut by 7 bases, the J end by 3 bases, with 9 bases between. The CDR3 DNA reads as TGTGCCAGCAACGGAGGGCACTATGGCTACACCTTC. It encodes CASNGGHYGYTF.

Comments on this clonotype: A read error may produce the germline difference seen at one junction end. The J gene is TRBJ1-2, the V gene TRBV11-2, with 7 bases lining up with TRBD1. Germline assignment: CDR1 SGHAT and CDR2 FQNNGV. The CDR3 length is 17 residues. CDR3 nucleotide sequence: TGTCCCAGCAGCTTAGATCTTTTGCAGGGGGTTTCCGGCGGCTACACCTTC. Translation: CPSSLDLLQGVSGGYTF.

The CDR3 nucleotides read TGCAGTGCTGGCACCCTGGGTCGAGAGACCCAGTACTTC. It is translated as CSAGTLGRETQYF. The chain is built from TRBV20-1 and TRBJ2-5; D is uncertain. Germline assignment: CDR1 DFQATT and CDR2 SNEGSKA (reference sequence). Between the trimmed V and J ends, which lost 5 bases and 4 bases, there was a span of 14 bases. This CDR3 is 13 amino acids long.

This clonotype was seen a few times. J is TRBJ1-1 and V is TRBV6-2 or TRBV6-3; no clear D. The CDR3 length is 11 residues. Trimming pared 7 bases from V and 6 bases from J, leaving 9 bases between. Germline CDR1 MNHEY, CDR2 SVGEGT. CDR3 region: CASTDGSEAFF. DNA for the CDR3: TGTGCCAGCACCGACGGATCTGAAGCTTTCTTT.

The table lists this clonotype with a few counts. The rearrangement joins TRBV2 to TRBJ2-5; TRBD2 matches 9 bases. Per germline, CDR1 SNHLY and CDR2 FYNNEI. The CDR3 totals 13 residues. The V gene end was trimmed by 6 bases and the J gene end by 4 bases; junction bases not matched to a gene: 3. The CDR3 loop is CASRGTSRETQYF. The CDR3 DNA reads TGTGCCAGCAGGGGGACTAGCCGAGAGACCCAGTACTTC.

This clonotype has a handful of counts. The V gene is TRBV12-3 or TRBV12-4, the J gene TRBJ1-1; possibly TRBD1 for D (6 bases). This CDR3 region has 13 residues. The ends were cut back, 6 bases at V and 4 bases at J, with 12 bases in the middle. The CDR3, as DNA: TGTGCCAGCAGCACAGGGATGAGCACTGAAGCTTTCTTT. Its translation is CASSTGMSTEAFF.

This clonotype was detected only a few times. This chain joins TRBV7-2 and TRBJ2-3; D might be TRBD2 (5 bases). CDR1 and CDR2 from the germline V gene are SGHTA and FQGNSA. The CDR3 is 15 amino acids. Trimming left V 6 bases short and J 2 bases short, with 15 bases between. This CDR3 reads CASRQTRANTDTQYF. DNA for the CDR3: TGTGCCAGCAGACAAACTAGGGCGAACACAGATACGCAGTATTTT.

The chain is built from TRBV28 and TRBJ2-3; 8 bases fit TRBD2. Germline V gives CDR1 MDHEN, CDR2 SYDVKM. V trimming: 6 bases; J trimming: 2 bases; junction bases outside the gene matches: 4. The CDR3 covers 14 residues. In DNA form, the CDR3 reads TGTGCCAGCAGAATAGCGGGGACCACAGATACGCAGTATTTT. Translated, it gives CASRIAGTTDTQYF. The entire variable domain, with the rest obtained from reference TRBV28 and TRBJ2-3, is as follows: DVKVTQSSRYLVKRTGEKVFLECVQDMDHENMFWYRQDPGLGLRLIYFSYDVKMKEKGDIPEGYSVSREKKERFSLILESASTNQTSMYLCASRIAGTTDTQYFGPGTRLTVL.

The table lists this clonotype with many counts. V is TRBV7-6 and J is TRBJ1-6; perhaps TRBD1 as D (5 bases). This CDR3 is built from 13 residues. V lost 11 bases and J lost 11, with 19 bases in between. CDR1 and CDR2 (germline): SGHVS, FNYEAQ. CDR3 amino acids: CARKGALRPPLHF. Here the CDR3 DNA reads TGTGCCCGAAAAGGGGCCTTAAGGCCACCCCTCCACTTT. The full variable domain, with the rest looked up from reference TRBV7-6 and TRBJ1-6, is GAGVSQSPRYKVTKRGQDVALRCDPISGHVSLYWYRQALGQGPEFLTYFNYEAQQDKSGLPNDRFSAERPEGSISTLTIQRTEQRDSAMYRCARKGALRPPLHFGNGTRLTVT.

The chain links TRBV15 to TRBJ2-1, with 10 bases fitting TRBD1. The CDR3 is 17 residues long. Germline CDR1 is LNHNV and CDR2 is YYDKDF (reference sequence). Losses at the gene ends were 0 bases for V and 5 bases for J; bases not matched to a gene: 7. The DNA for the CDR3 is TGTGCCACCAGCAGAGAAAGGGGGGACAGGGGCCACAATGAGCAGTTCTTC. Translation gives CATSRERGDRGHNEQFF. Full variable domain (remainder filled in from reference TRBV15 and TRBJ2-1): DAMVIQNPRYQVTQFGKPVTLSCSQTLNHNVMYWYQQKSSQAPKLLFHYYDKDFNNEADTPDNFQSRRPNTSFCFLDIRSPGLGDTAMYLCATSRERGDRGHNEQFFGPGTRLTVL.

This chain uses TRBV4-2 with TRBJ2-2; no clear D gene. V was clipped by 1 base and J by 2 bases, with 5 bases between them. In germline, CDR1 is LGHNA, CDR2 YNFKEQ. This CDR3 is 14 amino acids long. This CDR3 reads CASSQGPNTGELFF. The CDR3 region has the DNA TGTGCCAGCAGCCAAGGACCCAACACCGGGGAGCTGTTTTTT.